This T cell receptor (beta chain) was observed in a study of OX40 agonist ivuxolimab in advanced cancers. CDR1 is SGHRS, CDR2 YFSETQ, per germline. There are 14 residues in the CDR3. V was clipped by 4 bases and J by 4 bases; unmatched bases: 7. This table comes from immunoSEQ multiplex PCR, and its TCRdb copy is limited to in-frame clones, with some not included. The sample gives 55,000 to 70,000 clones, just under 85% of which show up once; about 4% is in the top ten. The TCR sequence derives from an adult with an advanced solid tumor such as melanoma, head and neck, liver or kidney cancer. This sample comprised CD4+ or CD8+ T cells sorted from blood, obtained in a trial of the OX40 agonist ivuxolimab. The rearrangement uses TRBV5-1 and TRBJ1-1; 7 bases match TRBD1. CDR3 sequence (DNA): TGCGCCAGCAGCGGAAGGGGGCTTAGCACTGAAGCTTTCTTT. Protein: CASSGRGLSTEAFF.